The T cell receptor (beta chain) described here comes from a study of cytomegalovirus exposure and HLA in healthy donors. Primers included in the PCR were 60 Vbeta and 13 Jbeta primers. Data came from immunoSEQ multiplex PCR; TCRdb stores just in-frame clones and leaves some out. The table includes around 140,000 clones, 60% to 85% detected once. The CDR3 spans 14 residues. V dropped 4 bases and J dropped 2; count of bases not matched to a gene: 6. Germline-derived CDR1 and CDR2 are GTSNPN and SVGIG (reference sequence). Sequencing input: PBMCs. The chain uses TRBV30 and TRBJ2-3, with 7 bases identical to TRBD2. This TCR derives from a woman in her forties in good health and CMV-seronegative. CDR3 sequence reads: CAWNSGALTDTQYF. In DNA form, the CDR3 reads TGTGCCTGGAACAGCGGGGCCCTCACAGATACGCAGTATTTT.